Following are 19 T cell receptor beta chains from one sample sequenced in a study of blood T cell repertoires in COVID-19. Assay: immunoSEQ multiplex PCR; the TCRdb copy retains only in-frame clones and omits some. The sample shows roughly 170,000 clones, approximately 87% of them seen only once. Specimen: peripheral blood. Every receptor here comes from a man between 70 and 80 years old with active or convalescent COVID-19.

The V and J genes are TRBV2 and TRBJ1-1; a possible D gene is TRBD1 (5 bases). The CDR3 totals 13 residues. V was trimmed by 5 bases and J by 1 base, leaving 8 bases between them. The V gene's germline CDR1 is SNHLY and CDR2 FYNNEI. The CDR3 DNA reads TGTGCCAGCAGTTCCCAGGGGAACACTGAAGCTTTCTTT. Its protein product is CASSSQGNTEAFF.

The J gene is TRBJ1-3, the V gene TRBV5-1; 7 nucleotides align to TRBD1. Looked up from germline, CDR1 is SGHRS and CDR2 is YFSETQ. The CDR3 contains 15 residues. With 4 bases clipped from V and 4 bases from J, the junction kept 8 bases outside the gene matches. The CDR3 here is CASSLSGTEGNTIYF. For the CDR3, the DNA is TGCGCCAGCAGCCTATCCGGGACAGAAGGAAACACCATATATTTT. The whole variable domain, filled in from reference TRBV5-1 and TRBJ1-3, reads KAGVTQTPRYLIKTRGQQVTLSCSPISGHRSVSWYQQTPGQGLQFLFEYFSETQRNKGNFPGRFSGRQFSNSRSEMNVSTLELGDSALYLCASSLSGTEGNTIYFGEGSWLTVV.

The chain combines TRBV6-5 with TRBJ1-1; the match to TRBD1 covers 7 bases. CDR3 length equals 15 residues. V shed 0 bases, J shed 5 bases, and the junction held 6 bases outside the gene matches. Germline CDR1 is MNHEY and CDR2 is SVGAGI. The CDR3 protein is CASSYSFGRGTEAFF. The CDR3 bases are TGTGCCAGCAGTTACTCGTTCGGCAGGGGGACTGAAGCTTTCTTT.

The chain links TRBV3-1 (or the pseudogene TRBV3-2) to TRBJ2-1; a weak D match, TRBD2 (5 bases). Between the trimmed V and J ends, which lost 4 bases and 8 bases, there was a span of 9 bases. CDR1 is LGHDT and CDR2 is YNNKEL in the germline V gene (reference sequence). The CDR3 is 12 amino acids. The CDR3 DNA reads TGTGCCAGCAGCCCAGGACTTTATGAGCAGTTCTTC. This gives the protein CASSPGLYEQFF.

This chain uses TRBV25-1 with TRBJ2-7, with 9 positions matching TRBD1. Trimming took 8 bases from V and 2 from J; bases not matched to a gene: 7. From germline, CDR1 is MGHDK and CDR2 SYGVNS. CDR3 length equals 14 residues. CDR3 amino acids: CASSSRTGAYEQYF. CDR3 coding DNA: TGTGCCAGCTCCTCCCGGACAGGGGCCTACGAGCAGTACTTC.

The chain carries TRBV11-3 and TRBJ2-5; 8 nucleotides match TRBD2. This CDR3 contains 11 residues. Germline V gene sequence: CDR1 SGHNT, CDR2 YENEEA. V was clipped by 5 bases and J by 7 bases; unmatched bases: 0. The CDR3 DNA follows: TGTGCCAGCAGCCGGGGGGGGACCCAGTACTTC. Translating it yields CASSRGGTQYF.

The chain links TRBV9 to TRBJ2-1; the D gene is possibly TRBD1 (6 bases). Looked up from germline, CDR1 is SGDLS and CDR2 is YYNGEE. The CDR3 has 16 amino acids. V was trimmed by 0 bases and J by 6 bases, leaving 16 bases between them. The CDR3 loop reads CASSVATRQVGNEQFF. CDR3 nucleotides: TGTGCCAGCAGCGTAGCTACCCGACAGGTCGGCAATGAGCAGTTCTTC.

The sample holds one count of this clone. This rearrangement joins TRBV7-9 to TRBJ1-2; D might be TRBD1 (5 bases). The V gene lost 5 bases and the J gene lost 8 bases, with 24 bases spanning the gap. Germline V gene lookup returns CDR1 SEHNR and CDR2 FQNEAQ (reference sequence). The CDR3 is 16 amino acids. The CDR3 DNA sequence: TGTGCCAGCAGCCAAACTCACGTAGGCAGGGAAGGCGGCTACACCTTC. Translating gives CASSQTHVGREGGYTF.

The chain carries TRBV6-2 or TRBV6-3 and TRBJ1-1; 7 bases map to TRBD1. Germline-derived CDR1 and CDR2 are MNHEY and SVGEGT. J gave up 0 bases and V 5 bases, and 6 bases lay outside the gene matches. The CDR3 is 15 residues long. The CDR3 DNA is TGTGCCAGCAGTCCGCCGGGACAGCTGAACACTGAAGCTTTCTTT. This translates into CASSPPGQLNTEAFF.

This clone was observed once. The V and J genes are TRBV7-8 and TRBJ2-1; weak D call: TRBD1 (6 bases). Germline assignment: CDR1 SGHVS and CDR2 FQNEAQ. The CDR3 contains 14 residues. V gave up 3 bases and J gave up 6 bases, with 12 bases separating them. CDR3: CASSLGNRVNEQFF. DNA for the CDR3: TGTGCCAGCAGCTTGGGTAACAGGGTCAATGAGCAGTTCTTC.

The rearrangement uses TRBV28 and TRBJ1-5, with D perhaps TRBD1 (5 bases). V lost 9 bases, J lost 7 bases, and 25 bases lay in between. Germline V gene sequence: CDR1 MDHEN, CDR2 SYDVKM. This CDR3 has 16 amino acids. The CDR3 reads CASCESSGPGRQPQHF. CDR3 DNA sequence: TGTGCCAGTTGTGAATCCTCAGGGCCCGGGAGACAGCCCCAGCATTTT.

The chain recombines TRBV3-1 (or the pseudogene TRBV3-2) with TRBJ2-5, with TRBD2 as a possible D gene (5 bases). This CDR3 has 13 amino acids. Trimming took 6 bases from V and 0 from J, leaving 8 bases between them. The germline CDR1 and CDR2 sequences are LGHDT and YNNKEL (reference sequence). CDR3 bases: TGTGCCAGCAGGGGAGCGTACCAAGAGACCCAGTACTTC. It yields the protein CASRGAYQETQYF.

The chain recombines TRBV2 with TRBJ2-7; 8 nucleotides line up with TRBD1. Germline-derived CDR1 and CDR2 are SNHLY and FYNNEI. This CDR3 contains 14 residues. The junction had 8 bases not matched to a gene; V was cut back by 6 bases and J by 4 bases. The CDR3 bases are TGTGCCAGCAGGAAAGGGGACAGGAGATACGAGCAGTACTTC. This sequence encodes CASRKGDRRYEQYF.

In this sample, this clone turned up once. The chain has TRBV12-3 or TRBV12-4 and TRBJ1-1, with no clear D. Trimming left V 4 bases short and J 4 bases short, with 7 bases between. The CDR3 is 12 amino acids. The CDR3 DNA follows: TGTGCCAGCAGTTCCCAGGCCACTGAAGCTTTCTTT. Encoded protein: CASSSQATEAFF.

The J gene is TRBJ1-5, the V gene TRBV2; 8 bases are shared with TRBD1. CDR1 is SNHLY and CDR2 is FYNNEI in the germline V gene. Trimming took 4 bases from V and 8 from J; bases not matched to a gene: 7. The CDR3 has 14 residues. CDR3 sequence reads: CASSGQGLREPQHF. The CDR3 region has the DNA TGTGCCAGCAGTGGACAGGGGTTAAGGGAGCCCCAGCATTTT. Drawing the rest from reference TRBV2 and TRBJ1-5, the complete variable domain is EPEVTQTPSHQVTQMGQEVILRCVPISNHLYFYWYRQILGQKVEFLVSFYNNEISEKSEIFDDQFSVERPDGSNFTLKIRSTKLEDSAMYFCASSGQGLREPQHFGDGTRLSIL.

The V and J genes are TRBV28 and TRBJ2-3; possibly TRBD2 for D (6 bases). Germline CDR1 and CDR2: MDHEN and SYDVKM. There are 14 residues in the CDR3. The germline V and J ends were trimmed by 7 bases and 0 bases, with 11 bases remaining between them. CDR3 bases: TGTGCCAGCATCTGGGGGACTAGCACAGATACGCAGTATTTT. Residues: CASIWGTSTDTQYF.

In DNA form, the CDR3 reads TGTGCCACCAGTGATTCCAACAGGGGAAACTATGGCTACACCTTC. It is translated as CATSDSNRGNYGYTF. The rearrangement links TRBV24-1 to TRBJ1-2; 7 nucleotides line up with TRBD1. The V and J ends lost 2 bases and 2 bases, in that order; junction bases with no gene match: 4. This CDR3 spans 15 amino acids. Germline lookup yields CDR1 KGHDR and CDR2 SFDVKD.

This clone was observed once. The chain joins TRBV12-3 or TRBV12-4 to TRBJ1-3; TRBD1 matches 7 bases. J gave up 3 bases and V 5 bases, and 1 base lay outside the gene matches. The CDR3 consists of 13 residues. CDR3 loop: CASSRGRGNTIYF. Written as DNA, the CDR3 is TGTGCCAGCAGTAGGGGGCGTGGAAACACCATATATTTT.

The rearrangement joins TRBV6-2 or TRBV6-3 to TRBJ1-1; TRBD1 matches at 12 bases. Per germline, CDR1 MNHEY and CDR2 SVGEGT. V shed 1 base, J shed 4 bases, and the junction held 7 bases outside the gene matches. CDR3 length: 17 residues. The CDR3 is CASSYFGTGGRSTEAFF. The DNA for the CDR3 is TGTGCCAGCAGTTACTTCGGGACAGGGGGCCGGAGCACTGAAGCTTTCTTT.